What follows are 10 T cell receptor beta chains derived from one specimen sequenced in a study of blood T cell repertoires in COVID-19. Generated by immunoSEQ multiplex PCR, the TCRdb table keeps only in-frame clones and is missing some. The sample contains hundreds of thousands of clones, roughly 87% of which appear only once. Material for sequencing was PBMCs or T cells enriched from blood (not recorded which). The receptors were gathered from a young woman who had recovered from COVID-19.

The V gene is TRBV3-1 (or the pseudogene TRBV3-2), the J gene TRBJ1-6; no reliable D call. V shed 2 bases and J shed 10 bases, with 9 bases lying between them. Looked up from germline, CDR1 is LGHDT and CDR2 is YNNKEL (reference sequence). The CDR3 contains 13 residues. The CDR3 loop reads CASSQSLRSPLHF. The DNA for the CDR3 is TGTGCCAGCAGCCAATCGCTCAGGTCACCCCTCCACTTT.

The V and J genes are TRBV12-3 or TRBV12-4 and TRBJ2-7; 7 bases align to TRBD1. This CDR3 is built from 12 residues. J gave up 5 bases and V 5 bases, and 3 bases lay outside the gene matches. The CDR3 coding sequence is TGTGCCAGCAGTCCGACAGGGAACGAGCAGTACTTC. Amino acid sequence: CASSPTGNEQYF.

This clone occurred a few times. The rearrangement joins TRBV4-3 to TRBJ2-4; TRBD1 aligns across 9 bases. The V segment lost 6 bases and the J segment 7 bases; nucleotides outside the gene matches: 4. Germline-derived CDR1 and CDR2 are LGHNA and YSLEER. The CDR3 is 13 residues long. CDR3 loop: CASSPGQGNIQYF. CDR3 in DNA: TGCGCCAGCAGTCCTGGACAGGGGAACATTCAGTACTTC.

This clone was counted a few times. The J gene is TRBJ1-2, the V gene TRBV25-1; 7 bases agree with TRBD1. Germline assignment: CDR1 MGHDK and CDR2 SYGVNS. V shed 3 bases, J shed 13 bases, and the junction held 14 bases outside the gene matches. CDR3 length: 14 residues. CDR3 loop: CASSDPTYRGPPTF. In DNA form, the CDR3 reads TGTGCCAGCAGTGACCCTACCTACAGGGGCCCCCCCACCTTC.

The chain has TRBV3-1 (or the pseudogene TRBV3-2) and TRBJ1-2; D may be TRBD1 (6 bases). CDR3 length equals 17 residues. Germline CDR1 reads LGHDT; CDR2 reads YNNKEL (reference sequence). Deletions cut 1 base from V and 2 bases from J, with 17 bases between. DNA for the CDR3: TGTGCCAGCAGCCAAGCGGGGGCGGGGGACCTGAACTATGGCTACACCTTC. This sequence encodes CASSQAGAGDLNYGYTF.

V usage is TRBV9 and J usage is TRBJ2-6, with 8 nucleotides matching TRBD2. This CDR3 region has 16 residues. V was clipped by 2 bases and J by 2 bases; unmatched bases: 3. Germline V gene data show CDR1 as SGDLS and CDR2 as YYNGEE. CDR3: CASSVPAGAGANVLTF. DNA of the CDR3: TGTGCCAGCAGCGTCCCAGCGGGAGCTGGGGCCAACGTCCTGACTTTC.

The chain carries TRBV4-1 and TRBJ1-5, with TRBD1 identical over 7 bases. J was trimmed by 2 bases and V by 2 bases; bases with no gene match: 6. CDR1 is MGHRA, CDR2 YSYEKL, per germline. The CDR3 extends over 16 amino acids. In nucleotides, the CDR3 is TGCGCCAGCAGCCAATACGAGGGGGCAGGCAATCAGCCCCAGCATTTT. It translates to CASSQYEGAGNQPQHF.

The J gene is TRBJ1-1, the V gene TRBV7-3; perhaps TRBD1 as D (5 bases). V lost 2 bases and J lost 6, with 10 bases in between. Looked up from germline, CDR1 is SGHTA and CDR2 is FQGTGA. There are 13 residues in the CDR3. The CDR3 nucleotides read TGTGCCAGCAGCTTACATAGGGGTTCTGAAGCTTTCTTT. Residues: CASSLHRGSEAFF.

This clone was found a few times. The chain recombines TRBV6-2 or TRBV6-3 with TRBJ1-1, with D hard to call. The CDR3 is made up of 17 amino acids. In germline, CDR1 is MNHEY, CDR2 SVGEGT. V gave up 4 bases and J gave up 0 bases, with 18 bases separating them. CDR3 nucleotide sequence: TGTGCCAGCAGTTGGGTGTTAGCGTGGCAGATGAACACTGAAGCTTTCTTT. Its protein product is CASSWVLAWQMNTEAFF.

The chain carries TRBV11-2 and TRBJ1-3; unclear D gene. V lost 0 bases and J 2 bases, leaving 5 bases between the germline ends. The CDR3 covers 14 residues. CDR1 and CDR2 from the germline V gene are SGHAT and FQNNGV. CDR3 sequence: CASSLDRAGNTIYF. CDR3 sequence (DNA): TGTGCCAGCAGCTTAGATCGAGCTGGAAACACCATATATTTT.